This T cell receptor (beta chain) was retrieved from a study of shared T cell receptors in the human thymus. TCRdb's table, derived via immunoSEQ multiplex PCR, lists solely in-frame clones and lacks some. Among hundreds of thousands of clones listed, over 75% were seen once. The CDR3 length is 13 residues. V lost 3 bases and J 7 bases, leaving 12 bases between the germline ends. Germline loops: CDR1 MNHEY, CDR2 SVGAGI. The sample was also reused in another study, on human thymus T cells.

The sequence was collected from a boy younger than two with a congenital heart defect. V and J are TRBV6-5 and TRBJ1-1; D unresolved. Material for sequencing was thymocytes. CDR3 bases: TGTGCCAGCAGTTATCACCCCGCAGATGAAGCTTTCTTT. This gives the protein CASSYHPADEAFF.